The TCR beta chain under discussion was sequenced for a study of blood T cell repertoires in COVID-19. Turning to the study itself: Italy, Spain and the United States were the sources of the convalescent and acute COVID-19 samples. Sample material is recorded as cDNA or gDNA derived from T cells, B-cell-depleted T cells, or PBMCs.

In the original analysis: Estimation of nucleated cell counts was performed using reference gene primer amplification. This table comes from immunoSEQ multiplex PCR, and its TCRdb copy is limited to in-frame clones, with some not included. V, J and clone size were drawn from that table, and D and trimming were deduced from the DNA. The sample consists of approximately 280,000 clones, roughly 85% of them appearing once. V lost 2 bases, J lost 7 bases, and 10 bases lay in between. This CDR3 spans 13 amino acids. Germline CDR1 is KGHDR and CDR2 is SFDVKD. The J gene is TRBJ1-2, the V gene TRBV24-1; D unresolved. Sequenced material: peripheral blood. This receptor was taken from a man aged 45-60 years with active or convalescent COVID-19. The chain's CDR3 is CATSDSAATGYTF. Here the CDR3 DNA reads TGTGCCACCAGTGATTCGGCAGCGACTGGCTACACCTTC.